Listed here are 5 T cell receptor beta chains from one sample, sequenced in a study of blood T cells in healthy people across ages. The second PCR ran about 6 to 12 cycles with a sample-barcoded 5' primer and J-beta primers. TCRdb analysed the 5' RACE reads with MiXCR anew, one entry per CDR3 protein. This sample has roughly 1.4 million distinct CDR3 sequences, with approximately 59% found just once. The source material was blood. Receptors were obtained from a man aged 18 to 29 in good health.

The chain is built from TRBV10-3 and TRBJ2-3; D possibly corresponds to TRBD2 (7 bases). The CDR3 extends over 17 amino acids. V lost 5 bases to trimming and J lost 2 bases, with 20 bases between them. Per the germline V gene, CDR1 is ENHRY and CDR2 is SYGVKD. The CDR3 DNA reads TGTGCCATCAGTCCGGAGGGGGGGGCACTTTCCACAGATACGCAGTATTTT. This codes for CAISPEGGALSTDTQYF.

The rearrangement uses TRBV6-6 and TRBJ2-7, with D unresolved. The germline V and J ends were trimmed by 11 bases and 7 bases, with 12 bases remaining between them. CDR3 length: 10 residues. The germline V gene has CDR1 MNHNY and CDR2 SVGAGI (reference sequence). CDR3 sequence reads: CASWSHEQYF. DNA of the CDR3: TGTGCCTCCTGGAGTCATGAGCAGTACTTC.

This clonotype showed up just a few times. The chain uses TRBV5-1 and TRBJ2-4; D is tentatively TRBD1 or TRBD2 (5 bases each). V lost 0 bases and J 8 bases, leaving 18 bases between the germline ends. Germline loops: CDR1 SGHRS, CDR2 YFSETQ. There are 16 residues in the CDR3. The CDR3 region is CASSLEGRRKGDIQYF. CDR3 nucleotides: TGCGCCAGCAGCTTGGAGGGACGCCGGAAAGGGGACATTCAGTACTTC.

As for this clonotype: This may come from a read error, since a much larger clone is one base off. J is TRBJ1-5 and V is TRBV6-4; D remains ambiguous. Per germline, CDR1 MRHNA and CDR2 SNTAGT. The CDR3 sequence is 9 residues long. This CDR3 is CASNKPQHF. As DNA, the CDR3 is TGTGCCAGCAATAAGCCCCAGCATTTT.

As DNA, the CDR3 is TGTGCCAGCAGTTCGAGACAGGGTGCAAAGGAGCAGTACTTC. Residues: CASSSRQGAKEQYF. The V and J genes are TRBV28 and TRBJ2-1; TRBD1 agrees at 7 bases. The closer fit of TRBJ2-7 to the DNA end suggests the J call may be wrong. The length of the CDR3 is 14 residues. Germline loops: CDR1 MDHEN, CDR2 SYDVKM.